These 8 T cell receptor beta chains were all obtained from the same sample, sequenced in a study of blood T cells in healthy people across ages. Primers used in a second PCR of roughly 6 to 12 cycles were a sample-barcoded 5' primer and a J-beta primer mix. TCRdb used MiXCR to reprocess the 5' RACE reads, holding one entry per CDR3 protein. The sample has roughly 1.6 million distinct CDR3 sequences; about 31% are singletons. The sample consisted of blood. Every receptor here comes from a woman aged 25-40 years in good health.

The rearrangement links TRBV6-1 to TRBJ2-7, with D perhaps TRBD1 (6 bases). V was clipped by 3 bases and J by 9 bases, with 15 bases between them. Germline V gene data show CDR1 as MNHNS and CDR2 as SASEGT. The CDR3 runs 13 residues. CDR3 DNA sequence: TGTGCCAGCAGTGACGCACCTATGACAGGGCAGTACTTC. This translates into CASSDAPMTGQYF.

The chain uses TRBV6-5 and TRBJ2-1, with D maybe TRBD1 (6 bases). The CDR3 has 13 residues. V lost 5 bases to trimming and J lost 8 bases, with 13 bases between them. Per germline, CDR1 MNHEY and CDR2 SVGAGI. The CDR3 sequence: CASSTDSSDEQFF. CDR3 coding DNA: TGTGCCAGCAGTACGGACAGTTCGGATGAGCAGTTCTTC.

This chain links TRBV2 with TRBJ2-7; D assignment may be TRBD1 or TRBD2 (5 bases each). The CDR3 sequence is 17 residues long. The germline gives CDR1 SNHLY, CDR2 FYNNEI. Trimming stripped 1 base from V and 0 bases from J, with 16 bases between. Here the CDR3 reads CASSEGIMGEPSYEQYF. The CDR3 DNA sequence: TGTGCCAGCAGTGAAGGTATCATGGGGGAGCCCTCCTACGAGCAGTACTTC.

A few counts support this clonotype. This chain connects TRBV9 to TRBJ2-5; TRBD2 is a possible D gene (6 bases). The CDR3 covers 14 residues. V dropped 4 bases and J dropped 3 bases, with 13 bases sitting between them. Germline CDR1 reads SGDLS; CDR2 reads YYNGEE. DNA of the CDR3: TGTGCCAGCAGCCCCCGACGGGAGAAAGAGACCCAGTACTTC. Its translation is CASSPRREKETQYF.

The rearrangement links TRBV7-2 to TRBJ1-5; tentative D call: TRBD1 (5 bases). Trimming left V 1 base short and J 6 bases short, with 25 bases between. The CDR3 sequence is 19 residues long. Per germline, CDR1 SGHTA and CDR2 FQGNSA. The CDR3 loop reads CASSLGVGSGVRGIQPQHF. As DNA, the CDR3 is TGTGCCAGCAGCTTAGGTGTCGGTTCGGGGGTCCGGGGGATTCAGCCCCAGCATTTT.

The table lists this clonotype with a few counts. The chain is built from TRBV27 and TRBJ2-4; 9 bases map to TRBD1. The better agreement between TRBJ2-7 and the DNA end casts doubt on the J call. The V gene's germline CDR1 is MNHEY and CDR2 SMNVEV (reference sequence). CDR3 length: 15 residues. The CDR3 loop is CASTPFRDRVYEQYF. CDR3 nucleotide sequence: TGTGCCAGCACCCCTTTTAGGGACAGGGTCTACGAGCAGTACTTC.

The rearrangement joins TRBV6-6 to TRBJ2-1; a possible D gene is TRBD2 (6 bases). The germline V gene encodes CDR1 MNHNY and CDR2 SVGAGI (reference sequence). V lost 7 bases, J lost 11 bases, and 27 bases lay in between. This CDR3 contains 16 residues. The CDR3 DNA reads TGTGCCAGCATTCCAGCCCCCGGCAGGGACTCCCCTAAGCAGTTCTTC. This sequence encodes CASIPAPGRDSPKQFF.

The chain couples TRBV27 to TRBJ2-7, with 11 nucleotides matching TRBD2. This CDR3 has 14 amino acids. The V segment lost 8 bases and the J segment 3 bases; nucleotides outside the gene matches: 6. Germline V lookup: CDR1 MNHEY, CDR2 SMNVEV (reference sequence). CDR3 coding DNA: TGTGCCAGCGGGCTAGCGGGAGGACGCTACGAGCAGTACGTC. Protein product: CASGLAGGRYEQYV.